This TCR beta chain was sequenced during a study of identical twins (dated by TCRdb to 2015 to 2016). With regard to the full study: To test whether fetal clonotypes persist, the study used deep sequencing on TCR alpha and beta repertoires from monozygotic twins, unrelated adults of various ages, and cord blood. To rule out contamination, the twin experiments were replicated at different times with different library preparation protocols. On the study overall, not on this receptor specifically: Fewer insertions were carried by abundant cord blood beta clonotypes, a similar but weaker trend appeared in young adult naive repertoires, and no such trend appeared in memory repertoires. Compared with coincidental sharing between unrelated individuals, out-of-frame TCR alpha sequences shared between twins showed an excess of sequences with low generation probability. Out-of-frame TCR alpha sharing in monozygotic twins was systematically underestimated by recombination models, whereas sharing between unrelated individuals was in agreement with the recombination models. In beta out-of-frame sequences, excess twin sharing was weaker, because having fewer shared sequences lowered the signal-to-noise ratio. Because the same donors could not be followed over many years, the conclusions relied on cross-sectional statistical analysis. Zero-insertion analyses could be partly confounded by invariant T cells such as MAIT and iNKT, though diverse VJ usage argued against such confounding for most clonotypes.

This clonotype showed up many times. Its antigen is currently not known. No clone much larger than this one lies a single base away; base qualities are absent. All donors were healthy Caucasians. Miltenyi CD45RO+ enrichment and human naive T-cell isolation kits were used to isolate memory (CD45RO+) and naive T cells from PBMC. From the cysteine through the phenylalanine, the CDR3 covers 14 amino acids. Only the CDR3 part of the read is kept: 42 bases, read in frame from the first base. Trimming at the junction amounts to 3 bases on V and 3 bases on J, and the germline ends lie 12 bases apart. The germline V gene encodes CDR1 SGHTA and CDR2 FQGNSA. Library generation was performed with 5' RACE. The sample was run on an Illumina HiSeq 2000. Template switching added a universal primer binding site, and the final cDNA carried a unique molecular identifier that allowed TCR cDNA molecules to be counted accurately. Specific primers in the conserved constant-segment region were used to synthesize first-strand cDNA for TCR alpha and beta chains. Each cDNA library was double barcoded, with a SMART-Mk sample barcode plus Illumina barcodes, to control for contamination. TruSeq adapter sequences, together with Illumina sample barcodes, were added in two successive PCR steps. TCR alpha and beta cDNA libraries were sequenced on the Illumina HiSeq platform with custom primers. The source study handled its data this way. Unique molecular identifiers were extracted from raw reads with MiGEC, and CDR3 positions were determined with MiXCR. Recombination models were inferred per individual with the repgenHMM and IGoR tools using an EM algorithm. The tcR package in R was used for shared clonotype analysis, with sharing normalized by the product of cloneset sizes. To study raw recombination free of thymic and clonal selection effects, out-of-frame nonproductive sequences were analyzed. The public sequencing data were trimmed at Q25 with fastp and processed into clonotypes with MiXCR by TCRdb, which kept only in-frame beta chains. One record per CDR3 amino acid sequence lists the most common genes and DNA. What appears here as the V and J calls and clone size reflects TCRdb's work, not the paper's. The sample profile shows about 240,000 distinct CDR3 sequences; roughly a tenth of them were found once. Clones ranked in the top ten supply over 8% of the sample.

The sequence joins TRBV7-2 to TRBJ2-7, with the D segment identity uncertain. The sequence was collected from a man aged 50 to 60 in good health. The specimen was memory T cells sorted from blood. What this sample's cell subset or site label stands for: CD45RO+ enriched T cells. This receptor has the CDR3 CASSFSGPIYEQYF. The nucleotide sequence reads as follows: TGTGCCAGCAGCTTCTCAGGACCTATCTACGAGCAGTACTTC.